This is a list of T cell receptor beta chains from one sample in a study of immune evolution from preneoplasia to lung adenocarcinoma. Data came from immunoSEQ multiplex PCR; TCRdb stores just in-frame clones and leaves some out. The table records 11,000 to 15,000 clones, 75% to 90% of them present only once. Sequenced material: FFPE minimally invasive lung adenocarcinoma tissue. These receptors all stem from an older person with lung adenocarcinoma. CDR3s include the opening cysteine and the closing phenylalanine or tryptophan. Fields, in order: V gene, J gene, clone size, D gene, CDR3 protein, CDR3 DNA. D genes are given only for firm matches. Clone size, where shown, is once, few, many, or a class for clones that have expanded.

v_gene: TRBV6-4
j_gene: TRBJ1-2
abundance: -
d_gene: -
CDR3aa: CATPAVNPTW
CDR3nt: TGTGCCACCCCAGCAGTGAACCCCACATGG

v_gene: TRBV4-1
j_gene: TRBJ2-5
abundance: -
d_gene: -
CDR3aa: CASSQATGLATRETQYF
CDR3nt: TGCGCCAGCAGCCAAGCAACGGGGCTAGCGACTAGGGAGACCCAGTACTTC

v_gene: TRBV6-5
j_gene: TRBJ2-7
abundance: once
d_gene: -
CDR3aa: CASGKGGSYEQYF
CDR3nt: TGTGCCAGCGGGAAGGGGGGCTCCTACGAGCAGTACTTC

v_gene: TRBV5-4
j_gene: TRBJ1-2
abundance: -
d_gene: TRBD1
CDR3aa: CASALGRTGLYGYTF
CDR3nt: TGTGCCAGCGCACTGGGCCGGACAGGTCTCTATGGCTACACCTTC

v_gene: TRBV19
j_gene: TRBJ2-7
abundance: -
d_gene: TRBD2
CDR3aa: CASSIPGLAAEEQYF
CDR3nt: TGTGCCAGTAGTATTCCGGGACTAGCGGCAGAGGAGCAGTACTTC

v_gene: TRBV28
j_gene: TRBJ2-7
abundance: -
d_gene: TRBD2
CDR3aa: CASRPSGRALFYEQYF
CDR3nt: TGTGCCAGCAGACCCAGCGGGAGGGCCCTATTCTACGAGCAGTACTTC

v_gene: TRBV5-1
j_gene: TRBJ2-3
abundance: few
d_gene: TRBD1
CDR3aa: CASSLAGTGRVDTQYF
CDR3nt: TGCGCCAGCAGCTTGGCCGGGACAGGGCGGGTAGATACGCAGTATTTT

v_gene: TRBV18
j_gene: TRBJ2-1
abundance: -
d_gene: -
CDR3aa: CASSQLPNQYNEQFF
CDR3nt: TGTGCCAGCTCCCAGCTACCAAACCAATACAATGAGCAGTTCTTC

v_gene: TRBV4-1
j_gene: TRBJ1-1
abundance: -
d_gene: -
CDR3aa: CASSLGVNTEAFF
CDR3nt: TGCGCCAGCAGCCTTGGGGTAAACACTGAAGCTTTCTTT

v_gene: TRBV5-6
j_gene: TRBJ1-1
abundance: -
d_gene: TRBD1
CDR3aa: CASSSTGLHTEAFF
CDR3nt: TGTGCCAGCAGCTCGACAGGGTTGCACACTGAAGCTTTCTTT

v_gene: TRBV14
j_gene: TRBJ2-7
abundance: -
d_gene: TRBD1
CDR3aa: CASSTDRGEQYF
CDR3nt: TGTGCCAGCAGCACGGACAGGGGAGAGCAGTACTTC

v_gene: TRBV6-5
j_gene: TRBJ2-3
abundance: -
d_gene: TRBD2
CDR3aa: CASSPSGGGTDTQYF
CDR3nt: TGTGCCAGCAGTCCTAGCGGGGGGGGGACAGATACGCAGTATTTT

v_gene: TRBV18
j_gene: TRBJ2-6
abundance: -
d_gene: TRBD1
CDR3aa: CASSPLGTGTPGANVLTF
CDR3nt: TGTGCCAGCTCACCACTCGGGACAGGCACCCCTGGGGCCAACGTCCTGACTTTC

v_gene: TRBV28
j_gene: TRBJ2-6
abundance: -
d_gene: TRBD1
CDR3aa: CASREGGAGANVLTF
CDR3nt: TGTGCCAGCAGGGAAGGGGGCGCGGGGGCCAACGTCCTGACTTTC

v_gene: TRBV28
j_gene: TRBJ2-6
abundance: -
d_gene: -
CDR3aa: CASSFLTSGANVLTF
CDR3nt: TGTGCCAGCAGTTTTCTGACCTCTGGGGCCAACGTCCTGACTTTC

v_gene: TRBV5-6
j_gene: TRBJ1-1
abundance: -
d_gene: -
CDR3aa: CASSFGEYTEAFF
CDR3nt: TGTGCCAGCAGCTTTGGGGAGTACACTGAAGCTTTCTTT

v_gene: TRBV6-5
j_gene: TRBJ1-5
abundance: once
d_gene: TRBD1
CDR3aa: CASSYSRGGSNQPQHF
CDR3nt: TGTGCCAGCAGTTACTCCAGGGGGGGAAGCAATCAGCCCCAGCATTTT

v_gene: TRBV7-3
j_gene: TRBJ1-5
abundance: -
d_gene: -
CDR3aa: CASSLTPSDQPQHF
CDR3nt: TGTGCCAGCAGCTTAACCCCGAGTGATCAGCCCCAGCATTTT

v_gene: TRBV7-2
j_gene: TRBJ1-5
abundance: -
d_gene: -
CDR3aa: CASSYSNQPQHF
CDR3nt: TGTGCCAGCAGTTATAGCAATCAGCCCCAGCATTTT

v_gene: TRBV11-2
j_gene: TRBJ2-1
abundance: -
d_gene: -
CDR3aa: CASSFGRAYNEQFF
CDR3nt: TGTGCCAGCAGCTTTGGCAGGGCCTACAATGAGCAGTTCTTC

v_gene: TRBV6-1
j_gene: TRBJ1-5
abundance: -
d_gene: -
CDR3aa: CASSEANGGSGQPQHF
CDR3nt: TGTGCCAGCAGTGAAGCTAATGGTGGTTCTGGCCAGCCCCAGCATTTT

v_gene: TRBV4-1
j_gene: TRBJ1-5
abundance: -
d_gene: -
CDR3aa: CASSQGGSRLNQPQHF
CDR3nt: TGCGCCAGCAGCCAGGGTGGTAGCAGGCTAAATCAGCCCCAGCATTTT

v_gene: TRBV18
j_gene: TRBJ2-7
abundance: few
d_gene: TRBD1
CDR3aa: CASSVEQGYEQYF
CDR3nt: TGTGCCAGCTCCGTCGAACAGGGGTACGAGCAGTACTTC

v_gene: TRBV6-1
j_gene: TRBJ1-3
abundance: -
d_gene: -
CDR3aa: CASSRRGSPDGTIYF
CDR3nt: TGTGCCAGCTCCCGAAGAGGCAGCCCCGATGGCACCATATATTTT

v_gene: TRBV30
j_gene: TRBJ2-7
abundance: -
d_gene: TRBD1
CDR3aa: CAWSLGQGRSYEQYF
CDR3nt: TGTGCCTGGAGTTTGGGACAGGGAAGGTCCTACGAGCAGTACTTC

v_gene: TRBV6-6
j_gene: TRBJ2-1
abundance: -
d_gene: TRBD2
CDR3aa: CASSYLTSGENEQFF
CDR3nt: TGTGCCAGCAGTTATTTGACTAGCGGGGAGAATGAGCAGTTCTTC

v_gene: TRBV5-1
j_gene: TRBJ1-1
abundance: -
d_gene: -
CDR3aa: CASSLDVRNTEAFF
CDR3nt: TGCGCCAGCAGCTTGGACGTTAGGAACACTGAAGCTTTCTTT

v_gene: TRBV5-8
j_gene: TRBJ1-4
abundance: once
d_gene: -
CDR3aa: CASSSPDIANEKLFF
CDR3nt: TGTGCCAGCAGCTCGCCGGACATTGCTAATGAAAAACTGTTTTTT

v_gene: TRBV4-1
j_gene: TRBJ1-3
abundance: -
d_gene: -
CDR3aa: CASSKRQELSSGNTIYF
CDR3nt: TGCGCCAGCAGCAAACGACAGGAATTGAGCTCTGGAAACACCATATATTTT

v_gene: TRBV9
j_gene: TRBJ2-7
abundance: once
d_gene: -
CDR3aa: CASSDERAYEQYF
CDR3nt: TGTGCCAGCAGTGACGAGCGCGCCTACGAGCAGTACTTC

v_gene: TRBV18
j_gene: TRBJ2-5
abundance: -
d_gene: TRBD2
CDR3aa: CASSQTSDETQYF
CDR3nt: TGTGCCAGCTCACAGACTAGCGACGAGACCCAGTACTTC

v_gene: TRBV1
j_gene: TRBJ2-5
abundance: -
d_gene: -
CDR3aa: CTSSPLQETQYF
CDR3nt: TGCACCAGCAGCCCACTGCAAGAGACCCAGTACTTC

v_gene: TRBV28
j_gene: TRBJ1-2
abundance: few
d_gene: TRBD1
CDR3aa: CASSSTGTGPHYGYTF
CDR3nt: TGTGCCAGCAGTTCAACCGGGACAGGGCCACACTATGGCTACACCTTC

v_gene: TRBV28
j_gene: TRBJ1-1
abundance: once
d_gene: TRBD1
CDR3aa: CASSHPDRAAEAFF
CDR3nt: TGTGCCAGCAGTCACCCTGACAGGGCGGCTGAAGCTTTCTTT

v_gene: TRBV14
j_gene: TRBJ1-2
abundance: -
d_gene: -
CDR3aa: CASSQDRGPTYFYGYTF
CDR3nt: TGTGCCAGCAGCCAAGACAGGGGACCCACTTACTTCTATGGCTACACCTTT

v_gene: TRBV14
j_gene: TRBJ1-1
abundance: -
d_gene: -
CDR3aa: CASSQPGLGEAFF
CDR3nt: TGTGCCAGCAGCCAACCAGGGTTAGGTGAAGCTTTCTTT

v_gene: TRBV14
j_gene: TRBJ2-7
abundance: once
d_gene: -
CDR3aa: CASSHFTYEQYF
CDR3nt: TGTGCCAGCAGCCATTTTACCTACGAGCAGTACTTC

v_gene: TRBV30
j_gene: TRBJ1-1
abundance: few
d_gene: TRBD1
CDR3aa: CAWGTGQGYTEAFF
CDR3nt: TGTGCCTGGGGGACGGGACAGGGGTACACTGAAGCTTTCTTT

v_gene: TRBV28
j_gene: TRBJ1-1
abundance: -
d_gene: -
CDR3aa: CASKGGPTANTEAFF
CDR3nt: TGTGCCAGCAAAGGAGGGCCGACTGCTAACACTGAAGCTTTCTTT

v_gene: TRBV6-1
j_gene: TRBJ2-7
abundance: -
d_gene: -
CDR3aa: CASGAASSYEQYF
CDR3nt: TGTGCCAGCGGGGCCGCAAGCTCCTACGAGCAGTACTTC

v_gene: TRBV11-3
j_gene: TRBJ2-7
abundance: -
d_gene: TRBD1
CDR3aa: CASSIPGTAYEQYF
CDR3nt: TGTGCCAGCAGCATCCCCGGGACAGCCTACGAGCAGTACTTC

v_gene: TRBV7-3
j_gene: TRBJ1-2
abundance: -
d_gene: -
CDR3aa: CASSSRPGEGYTF
CDR3nt: TGTGCCAGCAGCTCTCGCCCGGGGGAGGGCTACACCTTC

v_gene: TRBV5-4
j_gene: TRBJ1-3
abundance: -
d_gene: -
CDR3aa: CASSLAQTSSGNTIYF
CDR3nt: TGTGCCAGCAGCTTGGCGCAGACTAGCTCTGGAAACACCATATATTTT